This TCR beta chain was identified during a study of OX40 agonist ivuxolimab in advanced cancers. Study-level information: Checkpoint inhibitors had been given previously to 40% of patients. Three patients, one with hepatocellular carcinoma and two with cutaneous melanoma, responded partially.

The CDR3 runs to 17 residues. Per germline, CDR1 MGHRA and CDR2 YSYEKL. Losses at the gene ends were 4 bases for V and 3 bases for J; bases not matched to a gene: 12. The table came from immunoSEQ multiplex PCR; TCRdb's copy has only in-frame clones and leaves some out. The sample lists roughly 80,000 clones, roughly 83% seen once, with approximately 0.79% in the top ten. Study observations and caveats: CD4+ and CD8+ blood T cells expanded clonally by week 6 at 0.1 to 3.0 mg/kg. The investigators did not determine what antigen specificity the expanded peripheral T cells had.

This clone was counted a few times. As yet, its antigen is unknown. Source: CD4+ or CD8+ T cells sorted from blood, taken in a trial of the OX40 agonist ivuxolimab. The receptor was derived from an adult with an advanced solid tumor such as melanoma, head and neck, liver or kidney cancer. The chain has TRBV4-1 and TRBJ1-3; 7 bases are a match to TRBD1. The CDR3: CASSPGGVRGRGNTIYF. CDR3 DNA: TGCGCCAGCAGCCCAGGGGGGGTCAGGGGCCGTGGAAACACCATATATTTT.